In its sample, the clone carrying this T cell receptor beta chain was seen a few times. This sample was included in a study of blood T cell repertoires in COVID-19. At the level of the study: Sample material is recorded as cDNA or gDNA derived from T cells, B-cell-depleted T cells, or PBMCs.

Original processing notes: Amplification from reference gene primers served as the basis for estimated nucleated cell counts. Sequencing used immunoSEQ multiplex PCR; TCRdb keeps in-frame clones, though not all of them. V and J calls plus clone size are reproduced from that table; the DNA served to infer D and trimming. Among 95,000 to 110,000 clones listed, 90% to 95% were seen once. Germline V gene sequence: CDR1 LGHNA, CDR2 YNFKEQ. V shed 0 bases and J shed 4 bases, with 12 bases lying between them. This CDR3 has 16 residues. The chain has TRBV4-2 and TRBJ1-4; possibly TRBD1 for D (6 bases). The TCR sequence derives from a woman under 40 with acute or convalescent COVID-19. Sequencing was done on a sample of peripheral blood. The DNA for the CDR3 is TGTGCCAGCAGCCAAGATGAGGGACAATTTAATGAAAAACTGTTTTTT. Encoded protein: CASSQDEGQFNEKLFF.